The clone carrying this T cell receptor (beta chain) was seen more than once but under ten times. The record originates from a study of blood T cell repertoires in COVID-19. TCRdb's copy holds only in-frame clones and misses some; the assay was immunoSEQ multiplex PCR. The table lists hundreds of thousands of clones, around 88% of them singletons. V lost 7 bases to trimming and J lost 5 bases, with 19 bases between them. Germline V lookup: CDR1 SNHLY, CDR2 FYNNEI. The CDR3 consists of 15 residues. Sequences were obtained from peripheral blood. The sequence derives from a woman younger than 45 who had recovered from COVID-19. This rearrangement joins TRBV2 to TRBJ2-3; D is possibly TRBD2 (5 bases). The chain's CDR3 is CASNLNEAGEDTQYF. CDR3 nucleotides: TGTGCCAGCAACCTTAATGAGGCGGGCGAAGATACGCAGTATTTT.